This paragraph covers one TCR beta chain sequence. The antigen remains undetermined. TCRdb independently ran MiXCR on the reads; one entry per CDR3 protein. The table lists roughly 500,000 distinct CDR3 sequences, around 35% of them singletons. The record originates from a study of T cell repertoires in cytomegalovirus infection. From germline, CDR1 is DFQATT and CDR2 SNEGSKA (reference sequence). Trimming removed 6 bases from V and 9 bases from J; junction bases left unmatched: 8. The CDR3 sequence is 14 residues long. The rearrangement uses TRBV20-1 and TRBJ1-6; 10 bases line up with TRBD1. The source material was cultured PBMCs, sampled from culture after CMV antigen stimulation. The sequence came from a human donor in good health (CMV status not recorded). Some clones in this sample may be carry-over from other donors' samples. The chain's CDR3 is CSAWGQGKGSPLHF. CDR3 nucleotide sequence: TGCAGTGCCTGGGGACAGGGGAAGGGTTCACCCCTCCACTTT.